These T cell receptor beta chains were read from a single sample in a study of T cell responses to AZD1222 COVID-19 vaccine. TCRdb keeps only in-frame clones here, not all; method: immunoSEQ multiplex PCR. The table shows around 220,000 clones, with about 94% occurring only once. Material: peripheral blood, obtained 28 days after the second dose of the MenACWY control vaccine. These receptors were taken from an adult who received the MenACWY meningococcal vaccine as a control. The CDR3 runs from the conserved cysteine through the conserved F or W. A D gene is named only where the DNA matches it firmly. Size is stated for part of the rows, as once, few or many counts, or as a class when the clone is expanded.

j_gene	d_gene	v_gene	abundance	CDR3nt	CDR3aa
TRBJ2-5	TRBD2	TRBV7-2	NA	TGTGCCAGCAGCTTGGCCGGGACTAGCGGCTTGTGGGGGACCCAGTACTTC	CASSLAGTSGLWGTQYF
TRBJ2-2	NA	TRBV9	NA	TGTGCCAGCAGCGTACTGCGGGCGTCCAACACCGGGGAGCTGTTTTTT	CASSVLRASNTGELFF
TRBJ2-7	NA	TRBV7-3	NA	TGTGCCAGCAGCTTAGAGGCGGGATTGCTCTACGAGCAGTACTTC	CASSLEAGLLYEQYF
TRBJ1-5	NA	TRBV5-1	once	TGCGCCAGCAGCTTGGGCGCGCTTAGCAATCAGCCCCAGCATTTT	CASSLGALSNQPQHF
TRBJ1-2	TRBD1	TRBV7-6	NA	TGTGCCAGCAGCTCCGCCGACAGGGGGCTGGCTGGCTACACCTTC	CASSSADRGLAGYTF
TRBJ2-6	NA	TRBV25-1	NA	TGTGCCAGCAGGTCATCTGGGGCCAACGTCCTGACTTTC	CASRSSGANVLTF
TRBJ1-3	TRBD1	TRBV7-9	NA	TGTGCCAGCAGTCCACCCCCGGGACAGGGGGCCCGCTCTGGAAACACCATATATTTT	CASSPPPGQGARSGNTIYF
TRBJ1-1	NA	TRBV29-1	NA	TGCAGCGTTACCGATGAGGGAGCTTTCTTT	CSVTDEGAFF
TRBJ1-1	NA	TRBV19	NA	TGTGCCAGTAGTCCAAGGTACGGACCGCCCGAAGCTTTCTTT	CASSPRYGPPEAFF
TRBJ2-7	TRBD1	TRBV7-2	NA	TGTGCCAGCAGCCGGACAGGGGGACCCTACGAGCAGTACTTC	CASSRTGGPYEQYF
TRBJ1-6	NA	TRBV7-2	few	TGTGCCAGCAGCGGACTCGCGGGACGGTATAATTCACCCCTCCACTTT	CASSGLAGRYNSPLHF
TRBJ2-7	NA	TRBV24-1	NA	TGTGCCACCAGTCCAAACGGACTGCACTCCTACGAGCAGTACTTC	CATSPNGLHSYEQYF
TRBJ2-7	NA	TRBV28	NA	TGTGCCAGCAAATGGGGCAGGGCGAACTACGAGCAGTACTTC	CASKWGRANYEQYF
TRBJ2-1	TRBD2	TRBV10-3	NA	TGTGCCATCAGAGGAGGGCCGGCTAGCGGGTTCAATGAGCAGTTCTTC	CAIRGGPASGFNEQFF
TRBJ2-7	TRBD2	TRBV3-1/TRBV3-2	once	TGTGCCAGCAGCCTCTCGGGAGGGGACGAGCAGTACTTC	CASSLSGGDEQYF
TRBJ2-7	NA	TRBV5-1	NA	TGCGCCAGCAGCTTGGCCAAGGGGGTAGGTGAGCAGTACTTC	CASSLAKGVGEQYF
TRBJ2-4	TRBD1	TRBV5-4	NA	TGTGCCAGCAGCCTGACAGGGGACGGCAAAAACATTCAGTACTTC	CASSLTGDGKNIQYF
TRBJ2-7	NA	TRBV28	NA	TGTGCCAGCAGTTCCCCAGGGAGCTCCTACGAGCAGTACTTC	CASSSPGSSYEQYF
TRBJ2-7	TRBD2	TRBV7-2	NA	TGTGCCAGCAGCACGTCTAGCGGGAGGCTTCCCCTGTACGAGCAGTACTTC	CASSTSSGRLPLYEQYF
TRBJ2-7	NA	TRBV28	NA	TGTGCCAGCAGTTTTTTGGGGGAGACCTACGAGCAGTACTTC	CASSFLGETYEQYF
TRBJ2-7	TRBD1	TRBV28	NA	TGTGCCAGCAGTTTATTTGGGACAGGGGTGTACGAGCAGTACTTC	CASSLFGTGVYEQYF
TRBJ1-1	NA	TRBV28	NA	TGTGCCTCTGACGGGGGGTACGACACTGAAGCTTTCTTT	CASDGGYDTEAFF
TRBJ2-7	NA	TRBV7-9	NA	TGTGCCAGCAGCTTAGACTCCGGGGTGAAGGTGGACGAGCAGTACTTC	CASSLDSGVKVDEQYF
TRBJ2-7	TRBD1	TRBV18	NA	TGTGCCAGCTCACCATCGACAGGGGGGCACTACGAGCAGTACTTC	CASSPSTGGHYEQYF
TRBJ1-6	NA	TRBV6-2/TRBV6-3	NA	TGTGCCAGCAGTTACGCCGCAGGGGATTCACCCCTCCACTTT	CASSYAAGDSPLHF
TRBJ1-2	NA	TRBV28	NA	TGTGCCAGCAGGAAGAGCGGGGGTGACTATGGCTACACCTTC	CASRKSGGDYGYTF
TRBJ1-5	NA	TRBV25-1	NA	TGTGCCAGCAGTCAGGGCCACAATCAGCCCCAGCATTTT	CASSQGHNQPQHF
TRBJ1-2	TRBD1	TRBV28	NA	TGTGCCAGCGGAACGCCGGGACAGGCCTATGGCTACACCTTC	CASGTPGQAYGYTF
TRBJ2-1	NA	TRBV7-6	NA	TGTGCCAGCAGCCCGTATGGGGGCAAAGATGAGCAGTTCTTC	CASSPYGGKDEQFF
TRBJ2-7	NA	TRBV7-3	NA	TGTGCCAGCAGCTTAAGTGGACGGGACTACGAGCAGTACTTC	CASSLSGRDYEQYF
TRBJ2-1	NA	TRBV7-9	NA	TGTGCCAGCCTCGACAGGTTAGGCAATGAGCAGTTCTTC	CASLDRLGNEQFF
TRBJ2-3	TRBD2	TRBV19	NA	TGTGCCAGTAGTATAAGTGGGCGGGGGGGCACAGATACGCAGTATTTT	CASSISGRGGTDTQYF
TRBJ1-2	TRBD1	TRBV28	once	TGTGCCAGCAGTTCAGTTCCAACGACAGGGCGGGATGGCTACACCTTC	CASSSVPTTGRDGYTF
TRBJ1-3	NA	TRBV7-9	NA	TGTGCCAGCAGCTCAGGGGTAGCTGGAAACACCATATATTTT	CASSSGVAGNTIYF
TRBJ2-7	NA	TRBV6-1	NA	TGTGCCAGCAGTGAAGCCCCTCCCATCACCGCCTACGAGCAGTACTTC	CASSEAPPITAYEQYF
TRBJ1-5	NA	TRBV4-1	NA	TGCGCCAGCAGCCAAGATGAGGGGTTTGGGGGCAATCAGCCCCAGCATTTT	CASSQDEGFGGNQPQHF
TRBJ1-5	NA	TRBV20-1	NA	TGCAGTGCAAGTGAACAGGGTCACGGTCAGCCCCAGCATTTT	CSASEQGHGQPQHF
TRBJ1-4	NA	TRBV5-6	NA	TGTGCCAGCAGCTCCGGAGACAGCAATGAAAAACTGTTTTTT	CASSSGDSNEKLFF
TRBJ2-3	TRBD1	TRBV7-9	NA	TGTGCCAGCAGCTTGGAGGACAGGAGGGATACGCAGTATTTT	CASSLEDRRDTQYF
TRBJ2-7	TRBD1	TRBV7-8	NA	TGTGCCAGCAGCCAGGGACAGGGGAATACGGGGGAGCAGTACTTC	CASSQGQGNTGEQYF
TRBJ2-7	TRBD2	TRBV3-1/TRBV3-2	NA	TGTGCCAGCAGCCGAGGGCCTCTAGCGGGGTTGTACGAGCAGTACTTC	CASSRGPLAGLYEQYF
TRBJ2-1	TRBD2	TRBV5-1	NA	TGCGCCAGCAGCGGAAGCGGGGGAGTCTACAATGAGCAGTTCTTC	CASSGSGGVYNEQFF
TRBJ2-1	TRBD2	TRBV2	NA	TGTGCCAGCAGCCGAACTAGCGGGAGTCACAATGAGCAGTTCTTC	CASSRTSGSHNEQFF
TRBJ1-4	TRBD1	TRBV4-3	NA	TGCGCCAGCAGCCAAGTGGACAGGGGGGTTAATGAAAAACTGTTTTTT	CASSQVDRGVNEKLFF
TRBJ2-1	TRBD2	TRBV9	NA	TGTGCCAGCAGCGTAGCCGGGGGGGGCGGGAGCTCCTACAATGAGCAGTTCTTC	CASSVAGGGGSSYNEQFF
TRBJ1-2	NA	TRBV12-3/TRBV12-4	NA	TGTGCCAGCAGTTCCCAGGCGCTCCACACCTTC	CASSSQALHTF
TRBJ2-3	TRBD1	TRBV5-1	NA	TGCGCCAGCAGCCAGGGACAGGGCCCTAATACGCAGTATTTT	CASSQGQGPNTQYF
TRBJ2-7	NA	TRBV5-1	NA	TGCGCCAGCAGCTTGGGTGGCAGGAACTCCTACGAGCAGTACTTC	CASSLGGRNSYEQYF
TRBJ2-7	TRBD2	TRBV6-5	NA	TGTGCCAGCAGTTACGGGACTAGCGCATACGAGCAGTACTTC	CASSYGTSAYEQYF